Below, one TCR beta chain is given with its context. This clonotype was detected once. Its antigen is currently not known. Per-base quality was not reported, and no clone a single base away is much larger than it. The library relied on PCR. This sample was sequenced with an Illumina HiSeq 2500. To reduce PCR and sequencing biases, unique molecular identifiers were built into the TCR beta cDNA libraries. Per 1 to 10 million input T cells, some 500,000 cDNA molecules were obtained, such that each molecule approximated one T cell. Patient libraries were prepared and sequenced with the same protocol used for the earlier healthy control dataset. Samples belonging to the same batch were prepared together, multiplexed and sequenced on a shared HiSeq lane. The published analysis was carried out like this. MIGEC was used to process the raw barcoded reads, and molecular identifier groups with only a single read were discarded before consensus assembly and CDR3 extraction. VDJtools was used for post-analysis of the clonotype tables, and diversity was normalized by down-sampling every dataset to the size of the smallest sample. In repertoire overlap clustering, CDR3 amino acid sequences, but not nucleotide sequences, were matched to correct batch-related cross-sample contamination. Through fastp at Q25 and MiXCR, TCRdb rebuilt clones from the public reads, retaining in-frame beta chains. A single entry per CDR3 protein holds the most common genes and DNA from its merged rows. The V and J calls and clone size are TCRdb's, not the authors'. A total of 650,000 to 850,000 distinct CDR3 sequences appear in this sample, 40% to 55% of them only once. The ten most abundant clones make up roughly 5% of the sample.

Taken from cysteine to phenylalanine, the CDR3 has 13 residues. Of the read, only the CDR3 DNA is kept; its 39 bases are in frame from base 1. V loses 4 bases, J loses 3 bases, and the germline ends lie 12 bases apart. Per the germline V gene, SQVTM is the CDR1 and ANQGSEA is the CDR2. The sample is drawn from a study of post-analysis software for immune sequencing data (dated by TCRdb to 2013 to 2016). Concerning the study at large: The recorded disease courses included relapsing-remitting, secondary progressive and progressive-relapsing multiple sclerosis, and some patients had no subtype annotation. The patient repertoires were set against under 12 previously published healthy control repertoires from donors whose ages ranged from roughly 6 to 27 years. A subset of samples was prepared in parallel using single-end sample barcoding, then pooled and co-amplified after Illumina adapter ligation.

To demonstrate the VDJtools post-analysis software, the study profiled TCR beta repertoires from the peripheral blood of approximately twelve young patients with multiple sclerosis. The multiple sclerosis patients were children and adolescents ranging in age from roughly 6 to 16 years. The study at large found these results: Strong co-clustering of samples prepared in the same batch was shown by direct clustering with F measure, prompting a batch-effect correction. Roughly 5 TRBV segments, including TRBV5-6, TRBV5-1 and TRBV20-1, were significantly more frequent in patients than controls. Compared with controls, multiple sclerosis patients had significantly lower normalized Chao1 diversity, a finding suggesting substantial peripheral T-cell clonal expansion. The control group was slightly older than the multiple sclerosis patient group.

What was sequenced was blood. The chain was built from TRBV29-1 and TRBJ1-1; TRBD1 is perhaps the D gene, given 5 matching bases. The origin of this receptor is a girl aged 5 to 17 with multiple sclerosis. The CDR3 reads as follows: CSVGADTDTEAFF. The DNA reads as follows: TGCAGCGTTGGGGCGGACACGGACACTGAAGCTTTCTTT. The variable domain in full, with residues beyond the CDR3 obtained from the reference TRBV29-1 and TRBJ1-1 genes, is SAVISQKPSRDICQRGTSLTIQCQVDSQVTMMFWYRQQPGQSLTLIATANQGSEATYESGFVIDKFPISRPNLTFSTLTVSNMSPEDSSIYLCSVGADTDTEAFFGQGTRLTVV.